The subject of this entry is one T cell receptor beta chain. Authors' data handling: Nucleated cell number was recorded as an estimate derived from reference gene primer amplification. Repertoires were generated with immunoSEQ multiplex PCR, while TCRdb's copy carries only in-frame clones and drops some. The DNA gave D and trimming, while V, J and clone size come from that table. The profile covers around 300,000 clones, with over 80% appearing a single time and 4% to 5% taken by the ten largest. This entry is derived from a study of blood T cell repertoires in COVID-19. Looking at the study overall: Both acute and convalescent COVID-19 samples were obtained from the United States, Italy and Spain.

The sample comprised peripheral blood. The origin of this receptor is a woman aged 50 to 60 with active or convalescent COVID-19.

The CDR3 region has the DNA TGTGCCAGCAGCTTGGGGACGGACAGGCTCGGCTATGGCTACACCTTC. Its protein product is CASSLGTDRLGYGYTF. V is TRBV28 and J is TRBJ1-2, with 7 positions matching TRBD1. In germline, CDR1 is MDHEN, CDR2 SYDVKM. The ends lost 6 bases at V and 4 bases at J; junction bases unmatched: 14. This CDR3 is built from 16 residues.